These 18 T cell receptor beta chains originate from one sample sequenced in a study of cytomegalovirus exposure and HLA in healthy donors. Both 60 Vbeta primers and 13 Jbeta primers went into the PCR. This table comes from immunoSEQ multiplex PCR, and its TCRdb copy is limited to in-frame clones, with some not included. The table records some 150,000 clones, approximately 78% of them present only once. The sequenced material came from PBMCs. Receptor source: a human donor in good health.

The CDR3 DNA reads TGTGCCAGCAGCGCTCCAGATTCACCCCTCCACTTT. As protein: CASSAPDSPLHF. The V and J genes are TRBV6-1 and TRBJ1-6, with D uncertain. The CDR3 totals 12 residues. Trimming stripped 6 bases from V and 8 bases from J, with 8 bases between. Germline assignment: CDR1 MNHNS and CDR2 SASEGT.

The chain combines TRBV7-8 with TRBJ2-2, with TRBD2 matching 7 bases. Germline V gene lookup returns CDR1 SGHVS and CDR2 FQNEAQ. CDR3 length: 16 residues. Trimming removed 1 base from V and 5 bases from J; junction bases left unmatched: 7. The CDR3 is CASSLGEGRMTGELFF. The CDR3 DNA reads TGTGCCAGCAGCTTAGGGGAGGGGCGAATGACCGGGGAGCTGTTTTTT.

J is TRBJ2-7 and V is TRBV7-9, with 8 bases that match TRBD1. V shed 0 bases and J 6 bases; nucleotides not matched to a gene: 7. Germline V gives CDR1 SEHNR, CDR2 FQNEAQ (reference sequence). The CDR3 totals 15 residues. The CDR3 sequence: CASSLAGGQGGEQYF. CDR3 nucleotide sequence: TGTGCCAGCAGCTTAGCGGGCGGACAGGGAGGCGAGCAGTACTTC.

The chain joins TRBV19 to TRBJ2-2; unclear D gene. The V end was cut by 5 bases, the J end by 7 bases, with 8 bases between. This CDR3 spans 12 amino acids. The germline gives CDR1 LNHDA, CDR2 SQIVND (reference sequence). This CDR3 reads CASSPSIGELFF. CDR3 in DNA: TGTGCCAGTAGTCCCTCTATCGGGGAGCTGTTTTTT.

In its sample, this clone was seen a few times. The chain carries TRBV19 and TRBJ2-5; D is perhaps TRBD1 (5 bases). The V and J ends lost 6 bases and 4 bases respectively, with 15 bases between them. This CDR3 has 14 residues. The germline V gene has CDR1 LNHDA and CDR2 SQIVND (reference sequence). CDR3 residues: CASRTQGGSETQYF. The CDR3 DNA follows: TGTGCCAGTAGGACTCAGGGTGGGTCAGAGACCCAGTACTTC. The full variable domain, in which reference TRBV19 and TRBJ2-5 provide the parts outside the CDR3, is DGGITQSPKYLFRKEGQNVTLSCEQNLNHDAMYWYRQDPGQGLRLIYYSQIVNDFQKGDIAEGYSVSREKKESFPLTVTSAQKNPTAFYLCASRTQGGSETQYFGPGTRLLVL.

The rearrangement uses TRBV7-9 and TRBJ1-2; D gene unclear. V was trimmed by 1 base and J by 5 bases, leaving 8 bases between them. CDR3 length: 13 amino acids. Germline V gene lookup returns CDR1 SEHNR and CDR2 FQNEAQ (reference sequence). This CDR3 reads CASSLDGEYGYTF. CDR3 nucleotide sequence: TGTGCCAGCAGCTTAGACGGTGAATATGGCTACACCTTC.

This clone was seen a few times. The CDR3 coding sequence is TGTGCCAGCAGTGAGGGACAGGGAAACTATGGCTACACCTTC. Amino acid sequence: CASSEGQGNYGYTF. This chain joins TRBV6-1 and TRBJ1-2; 9 bases are a match to TRBD1. V lost 3 bases to trimming and J lost 2 bases; unmatched junction nucleotides: 1. Per germline, CDR1 MNHNS and CDR2 SASEGT. CDR3 length: 14 residues.

This chain links TRBV7-2 with TRBJ1-2; unclear D gene. This CDR3 is 13 amino acids long. Germline V gene sequence: CDR1 SGHTA, CDR2 FQGNSA. V was shortened by 1 base and J by 7 bases, with 10 bases between the two germline ends. In DNA, the CDR3 is TGTGCCAGCAGCTTAGGGCGGGAAGGTGGCTACACCTTC. Encoded protein: CASSLGREGGYTF.

CDR3 sequence reads: CASSDDSTGGVTNEKLFF. The CDR3 DNA reads TGTGCCAGCAGTGACGATTCGACAGGGGGCGTTACTAATGAAAAACTGTTTTTT. The V gene is TRBV6-4, the J gene TRBJ1-4, with 10 bases matching TRBD1. V gave up 2 bases and J gave up 2 bases; unmatched junction bases: 8. Germline V gives CDR1 MRHNA, CDR2 SNTAGT. The CDR3 length is 18 residues.

The chain employs TRBV29-1 and TRBJ2-5, with a possible D match to TRBD2 (6 bases). Germline-derived CDR1 and CDR2 are SQVTM and ANQGSEA. CDR3 size: 11 residues. Between the trimmed V and J ends, which lost 7 bases and 5 bases, there was a span of 11 bases. CDR3 loop: CSAASGETQYF. For the CDR3, the DNA is TGCAGCGCCGCCAGCGGGGAGACCCAGTACTTC. The full variable domain, with the rest looked up from reference TRBV29-1 and TRBJ2-5, is SAVISQKPSRDICQRGTSLTIQCQVDSQVTMMFWYRQQPGQSLTLIATANQGSEATYESGFVIDKFPISRPNLTFSTLTVSNMSPEDSSIYLCSAASGETQYFGPGTRLLVL.

The V and J genes are TRBV27 and TRBJ2-3; D remains unclear. Trimming left V 3 bases short and J 0 bases short, with 4 bases between. Germline CDR1 MNHEY, CDR2 SMNVEV (reference sequence). The CDR3 length is 13 residues. The CDR3 reads CASSFRSTDTQYF. In DNA form, the CDR3 reads TGTGCCAGCAGTTTTCGGAGCACAGATACGCAGTATTTT.

The chain has TRBV7-6 and TRBJ2-5; TRBD2 aligns across 8 bases. Looked up from germline, CDR1 is SGHVS and CDR2 is FNYEAQ. The junction had 10 bases not matched to a gene; V was cut back by 2 bases and J by 5 bases. The CDR3 loop spans 16 amino acids. The chain's CDR3 is CASSLLATGGPETQYF. As DNA, the CDR3 is TGTGCCAGCAGCTTATTGGCCACGGGGGGGCCCGAGACCCAGTACTTC.

This clone was observed a handful of times. J is TRBJ1-5 and V is TRBV30; TRBD1 might be the D (6 bases). V gave up 1 base and J gave up 4 bases, with 11 bases separating them. The CDR3 has 14 amino acids. The germline V gene has CDR1 GTSNPN and CDR2 SVGIG (reference sequence). Here the CDR3 DNA reads TGTGCCTGGAGTGGGGGGGGGCGGAATCAGCCCCAGCATTTT. It yields the protein CAWSGGGRNQPQHF.

The chain employs TRBV25-1 and TRBJ2-5; 9 bases are a match to TRBD2. The junction had 12 bases not matched to a gene; V was cut back by 5 bases and J by 2 bases. Germline CDR1 and CDR2: MGHDK and SYGVNS. CDR3 length: 17 residues. The CDR3 region has the DNA TGTGCCAGCAGTCACCTAGGCAGCGGGGGGCCGCAAGAGACCCAGTACTTC. Translated, it gives CASSHLGSGGPQETQYF.

The chain recombines TRBV5-1 with TRBJ2-2; 14 bases match TRBD2. Germline CDR1 SGHRS, CDR2 YFSETQ. Trimming took 0 bases from V and 0 from J; bases not matched to a gene: 1. The length of the CDR3 is 18 residues. The CDR3: CASSLGTSGGTNTGELFF. The CDR3 region has the DNA TGCGCCAGCAGCTTGGGGACTAGCGGGGGGACGAACACCGGGGAGCTGTTTTTT.

The genes are TRBV15 and TRBJ2-7; no definite D call. CDR3 length: 14 residues. Germline loops: CDR1 LNHNV, CDR2 YYDKDF (reference sequence). The germline V and J ends were trimmed by 5 bases and 0 bases, with 11 bases remaining between them. The CDR3 reads CATSEPGRSYEQYF. In DNA form, the CDR3 reads TGTGCCACCAGCGAGCCAGGTCGCTCCTACGAGCAGTACTTC.

The chain links TRBV14 to TRBJ2-1; 9 bases are a match to TRBD2. The CDR3 sequence is 16 residues long. With V trimmed by 4 bases and J by 3 bases, 7 bases remained unmatched. Germline V lookup: CDR1 SGHDN, CDR2 FVKESK. This CDR3 reads CASSPRVAGVYNEQFF. The CDR3 DNA is TGTGCCAGCAGCCCTCGGGTAGCGGGGGTCTACAATGAGCAGTTCTTC.

This clone appeared a few times. The V call is TRBV7-8, the J call TRBJ2-7; TRBD1 matches at 9 bases. CDR3 length: 17 amino acids. The trim removed 4 bases at V and 2 bases at J, leaving 12 bases unmatched. CDR1 SGHVS and CDR2 FQNEAQ come from the germline V gene. CDR3 protein: CASSSPGWDRAAYEQYF. CDR3 in DNA: TGTGCCAGCAGCTCCCCGGGATGGGACAGGGCTGCCTACGAGCAGTACTTC.